The clone carrying this T cell receptor (beta chain) was picked up many times. Antigen: not known. These data come from a study of T cells in Graves' hyperthyroidism and ophthalmopathy. General study results and limits: Clonotypes that were expanded in thyroid above 0.001 mostly appeared in blood too. Ophthalmopathy was separated from stable hyperthyroidism by a 13 V-J model.

Clinical symptoms, serum thyroxine and TRAb, thyroid ultrasound and orbital computed tomography together formed the diagnostic basis. The germline V gene has CDR1 ENHRY and CDR2 SYGVKD. The CDR3 covers 13 residues. The V gene lost 2 bases and the J gene lost 6 bases, with 11 bases spanning the gap. The CDR3 regions of TCR beta were amplified from RNA transcripts. First-round RT-PCR targeting the TCR CDR3 was performed with the HTBI primer set. In TCRdb, the multiplex PCR reads were re-called with MiXCR into one record per CDR3 protein. The sample shows around 500,000 distinct CDR3 sequences, roughly a sixth of them seen only once.

This clonotype originated in a woman in her twenties or thirties with Graves' ophthalmopathy. The specimen was blood. The chain joins TRBV10-3 to TRBJ2-7, with D perhaps matching TRBD2 (5 bases). The CDR3 DNA reads as TGTGCCATCAGTGAGATTGAGGGCGGCGAGCAGTACTTC. It translates to CAISEIEGGEQYF.